These 19 T cell receptor beta chains were sequenced from one sample in a study of early T cells in non-severe SARS-CoV-2 infection. MiXCR, run by TCRdb on the 5' RACE reads, gives a single entry per CDR3 protein. This sample has 100,000 to 120,000 distinct CDR3 sequences; around an eighth occur once, and the top ten carry about 3.8%. This specimen was whole blood, taken at baseline. Receptors originate from an adult who was a healthcare worker with PCR-confirmed SARS-CoV-2 infection or an uninfected control (not recorded which).

This clonotype was found a few times. J is TRBJ1-1 and V is TRBV29-1, with 7 bases that match TRBD1. The CDR3 is made up of 14 amino acids. Looked up from germline, CDR1 is SQVTM and CDR2 is ANQGSEA. With 6 bases clipped from V and 0 bases from J, the junction kept 7 bases outside the gene matches. CDR3 residues: CSVELRGLNTEAFF. CDR3 coding DNA: TGCAGCGTCGAACTGAGGGGGCTGAACACTGAAGCTTTCTTT.

This clonotype was found many times. The chain has TRBV6-5 and TRBJ2-1; either TRBD1 or TRBD2 may fit D (5 bases each). The CDR3 covers 16 residues. Germline CDR1 and CDR2: MNHEY and SVGAGI. V was pared by 6 bases and J by 0 bases, with 15 bases between. CDR3 sequence: CASRPVGESSYNEQFF. The CDR3, as DNA: TGTGCCAGCAGACCCGTGGGGGAGAGCTCCTACAATGAGCAGTTCTTC.

This clonotype was counted only a few times. This chain uses TRBV18 with TRBJ1-1; no clear D gene. Germline V CDR1 and CDR2: KGHSH, LQKENI. The V end lost 2 bases, the J end lost 6 bases, and 7 bases lay between the germline ends. The CDR3 runs 12 residues. The DNA for the CDR3 is TGTGCCAGCTCACCAATCCAGGCTGAAGCTTTCTTT. It encodes CASSPIQAEAFF.

This clonotype was seen repeatedly, ten times or more. J is TRBJ2-2 and V is TRBV5-1; no reliable D call. Germline V gene sequence: CDR1 SGHRS, CDR2 YFSETQ. The CDR3 runs 14 residues. The V end lost 7 bases, the J end lost 6 bases, and 16 bases lay between the germline ends. CDR3: CASHPSGSSGELFF. CDR3 coding DNA: TGCGCCAGCCATCCTTCCGGGTCTTCCGGGGAGCTGTTTTTT.

This clonotype has a handful of counts. V usage is TRBV7-3 and J usage is TRBJ2-1; D is possibly TRBD1 or TRBD2 (5 bases each). The CDR3 extends over 14 amino acids. Germline lookup yields CDR1 SGHTA and CDR2 FQGTGA. V gave up 5 bases and J gave up 7 bases, with 15 bases separating them. This chain's CDR3 is CASSTRGRVNEQFF. CDR3 DNA: TGTGCCAGCAGCACCCGGGGCAGGGTGAATGAGCAGTTCTTC.

This clonotype was seen ten or more times. This chain connects TRBV4-1 to TRBJ1-4; 11 nucleotides line up with TRBD1. The CDR3 length is 16 residues. Trimming cost V 0 bases and J 7 bases; bases outside gene matches: 4. Germline values: CDR1 MGHRA, CDR2 YSYEKL. As DNA, the CDR3 is TGCGCCAGCAGCCAAGACGGGACAGGGGGATTTGAAAAACTGTTTTTT. It yields the protein CASSQDGTGGFEKLFF.

V usage is TRBV29-1 and J usage is TRBJ2-3; 8 bases align to TRBD1. The CDR3 is 14 residues long. V shed 6 bases and J 1 base; nucleotides not matched to a gene: 6. CDR1 SQVTM and CDR2 ANQGSEA come from the germline V gene. DNA for the CDR3: TGCAGCGTCGAGACAGGGGACGGCACAGATACGCAGTATTTT. It specifies CSVETGDGTDTQYF.

The V gene is TRBV2, the J gene TRBJ2-7; no definite D call. The V gene lost 4 bases and the J gene lost 7 bases, with 14 bases spanning the gap. The CDR3 length is 13 residues. Germline CDR1 is SNHLY and CDR2 is FYNNEI. For the CDR3, the DNA is TGTGCCAGCAGTGGGGCAGATATGGGAGAGCAGTACTTC. Its translation is CASSGADMGEQYF.

Comments on this clonotype: A much bigger clone sits one base away, suggesting this may be a read error. The CDR3 loop reads CASSGQRNSPLHF. In DNA form, the CDR3 reads TGTGCCAGCAGCGGACAGCGTAATTCACCCCTCCACTTT. The chain employs TRBV2 and TRBJ1-6; the D gene is possibly TRBD1 (6 bases). CDR1 is SNHLY, CDR2 FYNNEI, per germline. The CDR3 extends over 13 amino acids. The V and J ends lost 6 bases and 6 bases respectively, with 9 bases between them.

The V call is TRBV7-9, the J call TRBJ1-4, with TRBD1 matching over 8 bases. There are 14 residues in the CDR3. CDR1 is SEHNR, CDR2 FQNEAQ, per germline (reference sequence). The trim removed 4 bases at V and 4 bases at J, leaving 2 bases unmatched. CDR3 bases: TGTGCCAGCAGCTGGACAGGGTTTAATGAAAAACTGTTTTTT. Its translation: CASSWTGFNEKLFF.

The table lists this clonotype with many counts. The gene calls are TRBV9 and TRBJ2-3; D is uncertain. The V and J ends lost 0 bases and 4 bases respectively, with 12 bases between them. The length of the CDR3 is 15 residues. The germline V gene has CDR1 SGDLS and CDR2 YYNGEE. CDR3 protein: CASSVGGLSSDTQYF. The CDR3 coding sequence is TGTGCCAGCAGCGTAGGTGGTTTAAGCTCAGATACGCAGTATTTT.

The rearrangement joins TRBV6-5 to TRBJ2-5; 10 bases are shared with TRBD2. The germline gives CDR1 MNHEY, CDR2 SVGAGI. The CDR3 sequence is 14 residues long. With 6 bases clipped from V and 4 bases from J, the junction kept 5 bases outside the gene matches. The CDR3 DNA sequence: TGTGCCAGCAGCCGAGGACTAGCGGTAGAGACCCAGTACTTC. Translated, it gives CASSRGLAVETQYF.

This clonotype was seen many times. CDR3 bases: TGTGCCAGCTCATCCCAGGTGTACATGAACACTGAAGCTTTCTTT. Its translation is CASSSQVYMNTEAFF. This chain uses TRBV18 with TRBJ1-1, with D uncertain. Germline CDR1 reads KGHSH; CDR2 reads LQKENI. Deletions cut 5 bases from V and 0 bases from J, with 13 bases between. This CDR3 contains 15 residues.

This clonotype has more than one count but fewer than ten. The CDR3: CASSDRNNEKLFF. DNA of the CDR3: TGTGCCAGCAGTGATCGGAATAATGAAAAACTGTTTTTT. The chain employs TRBV2 and TRBJ1-4; D is unclear. CDR3 size: 13 residues. CDR1 SNHLY and CDR2 FYNNEI come from the germline V gene. Trimming took off 3 bases at V and 4 bases at J, with 6 bases between the two ends.

The J gene is TRBJ2-3, the V gene TRBV6-5; no reliable D call. V lost 3 bases and J lost 3, with 13 bases in between. In germline, CDR1 is MNHEY, CDR2 SVGAGI. The CDR3 extends over 15 amino acids. As DNA, the CDR3 is TGTGCCAGCAGTTATATTAGCCTAGGGACAGATACGCAGTATTTT. Amino acid sequence: CASSYISLGTDTQYF.

This chain joins TRBV2 and TRBJ1-5; TRBD1 aligns across 7 bases. J lost 5 bases, V lost 2 bases, and 6 bases had no gene match. CDR3 size: 15 residues. Germline CDR1 SNHLY, CDR2 FYNNEI. The CDR3: CASSERGDSHQPQHF. The CDR3 DNA sequence: TGTGCCAGCAGTGAAAGGGGGGACAGCCATCAGCCCCAGCATTTT.

The V gene is TRBV7-2, the J gene TRBJ2-3; 10 bases are a match to TRBD2. CDR1 is SGHTA and CDR2 is FQGNSA in the germline V gene. CDR3 length: 15 residues. V lost 4 bases, J lost 4 bases, and 5 bases stayed unmatched. The CDR3 DNA reads TGTGCCAGCAGCTCTCGTCTAGCGGGGGCAGATACGCAGTATTTT. The encoded protein is CASSSRLAGADTQYF.

This clonotype was found a few times. The chain recombines TRBV4-1 with TRBJ1-6; possible D gene TRBD1, 6 bases. This CDR3 is 14 amino acids long. Germline CDR1 reads MGHRA; CDR2 reads YSYEKL. V lost 6 bases and J 7 bases, leaving 13 bases between the germline ends. The CDR3 loop reads CASRDRQGNSPLHF. DNA of the CDR3: TGCGCCAGCAGGGACCGGCAGGGGAATTCACCCCTCCACTTT.

This clonotype has just a few counts. V gene TRBV2 combines with J gene TRBJ2-5; 11 bases are a match to TRBD1. Germline V CDR1 and CDR2: SNHLY, FYNNEI. V lost 6 bases to trimming and J lost 1 base; unmatched junction nucleotides: 4. CDR3 length: 15 residues. The CDR3 DNA is TGTGCCAGCAGAGGACAGGGGGCGGCCCAAGAGACCCAGTACTTC. As protein: CASRGQGAAQETQYF.